These T cell receptor beta chains were read from a single sample in a study of T cells in Graves' hyperthyroidism and ophthalmopathy. TCRdb independently ran MiXCR on the multiplex PCR reads; one entry per CDR3 protein. The data contain approximately 610,000 distinct CDR3 sequences, around 15% of them seen just once; the ten biggest clones take up roughly 4.3%. The sequenced sample consisted of blood. These receptors all come from a woman aged 40 to 50 with Graves' ophthalmopathy. Each CDR3 is given with its conserved first and last residue. D genes are given only for firm matches. Only some rows state a clone size, as once, few, many or a class for expanded clones.

CDR3nt: TGTGCCAGCAGCTTAGAGTTGTGGACAGGGGGCAGCGAGCAGTACTTC; CDR3aa: CASSLELWTGGSEQYF; d_gene: TRBD1; abundance: many; j_gene: TRBJ2-7; v_gene: TRBV11-2
CDR3nt: TGTGCCACCAGGGGGGGGAGCCCCGAGACCCAGTACTTC; CDR3aa: CATRGGSPETQYF; d_gene: TRBD2; abundance: many; j_gene: TRBJ2-5; v_gene: TRBV24-1
CDR3nt: TGTGCCAGCAGCTTACTAGCGGGAGTAGTTGATACGCAGTATTTT; CDR3aa: CASSLLAGVVDTQYF; d_gene: TRBD2; abundance: .; j_gene: TRBJ2-3; v_gene: TRBV11-1
CDR3nt: TGCGCCAGCAGCCAAGGGCTCACCCTTAACTATGGCTACACCTTC; CDR3aa: CASSQGLTLNYGYTF; d_gene: .; abundance: .; j_gene: TRBJ1-2; v_gene: TRBV4-1
CDR3nt: TGTGCCAGCACCCAGCCAGGACCCCCAGCCAGATATGGCTACACCTTC; CDR3aa: CASTQPGPPARYGYTF; d_gene: .; abundance: many; j_gene: TRBJ1-2; v_gene: TRBV28
CDR3nt: TGTGCCAGCAGTTACTTGGGTGAAGCTTTCTTT; CDR3aa: CASSYLGEAFF; d_gene: .; abundance: many; j_gene: TRBJ1-1; v_gene: TRBV6-5
CDR3nt: TGTGCCAGCAGCTTCCGGGGTAGCGGGACCTACGAGCAGTACTTC; CDR3aa: CASSFRGSGTYEQYF; d_gene: TRBD2; abundance: .; j_gene: TRBJ2-7; v_gene: TRBV13
CDR3nt: TGTGCCAGCAGCAACGACCAGGGGAAGGAGACCCAGTACTTC; CDR3aa: CASSNDQGKETQYF; d_gene: .; abundance: many; j_gene: TRBJ2-5; v_gene: TRBV6-5
CDR3nt: TGTGCCAGCAGCTTGGAAGGAGGATCGCCCTACGAGCAGTACTTC; CDR3aa: CASSLEGGSPYEQYF; d_gene: .; abundance: few; j_gene: TRBJ2-7; v_gene: TRBV5-6
CDR3nt: TGCGCCAGCAGCCATTCGACAGGGTTGGCCGGGGAGCTGTTTTTT; CDR3aa: CASSHSTGLAGELFF; d_gene: TRBD1; abundance: few; j_gene: TRBJ2-2; v_gene: TRBV4-3
CDR3nt: TGTGCTAGTGGTTTGTCCATCACTAACTATGGCTACACCTTC; CDR3aa: CASGLSITNYGYTF; d_gene: .; abundance: many; j_gene: TRBJ1-2; v_gene: TRBV12-5
CDR3nt: TGTGCCAGCAGTAGAGCGGGAATAAACACCGGGGAGCTGTTTTTT; CDR3aa: CASSRAGINTGELFF; d_gene: TRBD2; abundance: .; j_gene: TRBJ2-2; v_gene: TRBV6-1
CDR3nt: TGTGCCAGCAGCTTAACAGGGAGGGTGGGAGAGACCCAGTACTTC; CDR3aa: CASSLTGRVGETQYF; d_gene: TRBD2; abundance: many; j_gene: TRBJ2-5; v_gene: TRBV7-3
CDR3nt: TGTGCCAGCAGCTTAGAGGAAGGAAAGAACACTGAAGCTTTCTTT; CDR3aa: CASSLEEGKNTEAFF; d_gene: .; abundance: .; j_gene: TRBJ1-1; v_gene: TRBV11-3
CDR3nt: .; CDR3aa: CASSSSFGLTNIQYF; d_gene: .; abundance: many; j_gene: TRBJ2-4; v_gene: TRBV12-3/TRBV12-4
CDR3nt: TGTGCCAGCAGTTACGGTGGTGCGGGCACTGAAGCTTTCTTT; CDR3aa: CASSYGGAGTEAFF; d_gene: .; abundance: many; j_gene: TRBJ1-1; v_gene: TRBV6-5
CDR3nt: TGTGCCAGCAGTTTATTAGGTCGAGGGGTCTACGAGCAGTACTTC; CDR3aa: CASSLLGRGVYEQYF; d_gene: .; abundance: few; j_gene: TRBJ2-7; v_gene: TRBV28
CDR3nt: TGTGCCAGCAGTTACGGCTTCGTGGAGAGTACCGGGGAGCTGTTTTTT; CDR3aa: CASSYGFVESTGELFF; d_gene: .; abundance: many; j_gene: TRBJ2-2; v_gene: TRBV6-5
CDR3nt: TGTGCCAGTAGTATAGACCCCTACGAGCAGTACTTC; CDR3aa: CASSIDPYEQYF; d_gene: .; abundance: many; j_gene: TRBJ2-7; v_gene: TRBV19
CDR3nt: TGTGCCAGCAGTTCCTTATCTGACAGGGGCGCTACCAATCAGCCCCAGCATTTT; CDR3aa: CASSSLSDRGATNQPQHF; d_gene: TRBD1; abundance: many; j_gene: TRBJ1-5; v_gene: TRBV27
CDR3nt: TGTGCCAGCAGTTACTCGGTTGACAGGGTCTCTGGAAACACCATATATTTT; CDR3aa: CASSYSVDRVSGNTIYF; d_gene: TRBD1; abundance: .; j_gene: TRBJ1-3; v_gene: TRBV6-5
CDR3nt: TGTGCCGGCAGCGCGGGATTTCAAGAGACCCAGTACTTC; CDR3aa: CAGSAGFQETQYF; d_gene: .; abundance: many; j_gene: TRBJ2-5; v_gene: TRBV7-2
CDR3nt: TGTGCCAGCAGTAATCAGGGGGCGGGAGGCAATCAGCCCCAGCATTTT; CDR3aa: CASSNQGAGGNQPQHF; d_gene: TRBD1; abundance: .; j_gene: TRBJ1-5; v_gene: TRBV27
CDR3nt: TGTGCCAGCAGTGAAGGAGGGGGCGATCAGCCCCAGCATTTT; CDR3aa: CASSEGGGDQPQHF; d_gene: TRBD1; abundance: .; j_gene: TRBJ1-5; v_gene: TRBV6-1
CDR3nt: TGTGCCAGCAGCATAAACTCCAGGGGCCGGGAGCAGTACTTC; CDR3aa: CASSINSRGREQYF; d_gene: .; abundance: few; j_gene: TRBJ2-7; v_gene: TRBV6-1
CDR3nt: TGTGCCAGCAGCTTTGTCGGGCGGGGAGCCAAAGAGACCCAGTACTTC; CDR3aa: CASSFVGRGAKETQYF; d_gene: .; abundance: many; j_gene: TRBJ2-5; v_gene: TRBV7-9
CDR3nt: TGCAGTGCTAGGGCCTCTAGCGGACAAGAGACCCAGTACTTC; CDR3aa: CSARASSGQETQYF; d_gene: TRBD2; abundance: many; j_gene: TRBJ2-5; v_gene: TRBV20-1
CDR3nt: TGTGCCAGCAGCTGGAGACTAGCGGGAGTGGGGGAGACCCAGTACTTC; CDR3aa: CASSWRLAGVGETQYF; d_gene: TRBD2; abundance: .; j_gene: TRBJ2-5; v_gene: TRBV27
CDR3nt: TGTGCCAGCAGTTACTGGGACTCAAGCACTGAAGCTTTCTTT; CDR3aa: CASSYWDSSTEAFF; d_gene: .; abundance: many; j_gene: TRBJ1-1; v_gene: TRBV6-5
CDR3nt: TGTGCCAGCAGCGGATCCGGGACTAGCGGTTACGAGCAGTACTTC; CDR3aa: CASSGSGTSGYEQYF; d_gene: TRBD2; abundance: many; j_gene: TRBJ2-7; v_gene: TRBV6-5
CDR3nt: TGTGCCAGCAGAGAACACAGGGACTCCTACGAGCAGTACTTC; CDR3aa: CASREHRDSYEQYF; d_gene: .; abundance: many; j_gene: TRBJ2-7; v_gene: TRBV2
CDR3nt: TGTGCCTGGAGTGTTAGCCCCCCGACCCCGTTCGGCTACACCTTC; CDR3aa: CAWSVSPPTPFGYTF; d_gene: .; abundance: many; j_gene: TRBJ1-2; v_gene: TRBV30
CDR3nt: TGTGCCAGCAGTTACATCAGGGGGGACATTCAGTACTTC; CDR3aa: CASSYIRGDIQYF; d_gene: .; abundance: many; j_gene: TRBJ2-4; v_gene: TRBV28
CDR3nt: TGTGCCAGCAGCTTGGGTGGGGGGCGTCGGGAGACCCAGTACTTC; CDR3aa: CASSLGGGRRETQYF; d_gene: .; abundance: many; j_gene: TRBJ2-5; v_gene: TRBV5-6
CDR3nt: TGTGCCAGCAGGGGGGACAGGGTGGGACAGCCCCAGCATTTT; CDR3aa: CASRGDRVGQPQHF; d_gene: TRBD1; abundance: many; j_gene: TRBJ1-5; v_gene: TRBV6-5
CDR3nt: TGTGCCAGCAGCCAAGTCCCCGGGGGGAACACTGAAGCTTTCTTT; CDR3aa: CASSQVPGGNTEAFF; d_gene: .; abundance: few; j_gene: TRBJ1-1; v_gene: TRBV3-1
CDR3nt: TGTGCCAGTAGTATTGGGACCGCAGGGGGCAGGACCTACGAGCAGTACTTC; CDR3aa: CASSIGTAGGRTYEQYF; d_gene: TRBD1; abundance: .; j_gene: TRBJ2-7; v_gene: TRBV19
CDR3nt: TGTGCCTGGTCGGGTTGGACAGGCTCTACTGGGGCCAACGTCCTGACTTTC; CDR3aa: CAWSGWTGSTGANVLTF; d_gene: TRBD1; abundance: .; j_gene: TRBJ2-6; v_gene: TRBV30
CDR3nt: TGTGCCAGCACCCAGGGACAGTCCTATAATTCACCCCTCCACTTT; CDR3aa: CASTQGQSYNSPLHF; d_gene: TRBD1; abundance: .; j_gene: TRBJ1-6; v_gene: TRBV12-3/TRBV12-4
CDR3nt: TGTGCCAGCAGTGAAAGAGGAGGCGGGGGCCTATCCTACGAGCAGTACTTC; CDR3aa: CASSERGGGGLSYEQYF; d_gene: .; abundance: few; j_gene: TRBJ2-7; v_gene: TRBV2
CDR3nt: TGTGCCAGCAGCTTAGCGACAGGAGCCACGTACGAGCAGTACTTC; CDR3aa: CASSLATGATYEQYF; d_gene: .; abundance: .; j_gene: TRBJ2-7; v_gene: TRBV7-9
CDR3nt: TGCGCCAGCAGCCAAGCCAAAGGGTGGGGGATGAACACTGAAGCTTTCTTT; CDR3aa: CASSQAKGWGMNTEAFF; d_gene: .; abundance: .; j_gene: TRBJ1-1; v_gene: TRBV4-1
CDR3nt: TGTGCCTGGAGTGCCACCCCAGTAAACCAGCCCCAGCATTTT; CDR3aa: CAWSATPVNQPQHF; d_gene: .; abundance: many; j_gene: TRBJ1-5; v_gene: TRBV30
CDR3nt: TGTGCCAGCAGTCCCTGGACAGGGGGGAAAGAGACCCAGTACTTC; CDR3aa: CASSPWTGGKETQYF; d_gene: TRBD1; abundance: many; j_gene: TRBJ2-5; v_gene: TRBV6-1